Below, 24 T cell receptor beta chains from the same sample are listed, as sequenced in a study of tumor-infiltrating lymphocytes in localized non-small cell lung cancer (dated by TCRdb to 2020 to 2022). Libraries were prepared through the immunoSEQ multiplex PCR assay. TCRdb took over this immuneACCESS table, retaining in-frame rearrangements with V and J assigned. Such tables are incomplete; in checked studies, under half of the missing clones stem from an unresolved V gene, and the remainder is unexplained. This sample has 13,000 or so clones in its table, and 68% of those were observed once. The ten largest clonotypes hold about a tenth of the sample. Sequenced input: uninvolved lung tissue not adjacent to the tumor. These receptors originate from a human donor with non-small cell lung cancer.

The chain uses TRBV2 and TRBJ2-7; 8 nucleotides match TRBD2. Germline V gene sequence: CDR1 SNHLY, CDR2 FYNNEI. The CDR3 extends over 17 amino acids. J lost 1 base, V lost 7 bases, and 15 bases had no gene match. The CDR3 loop is CASKEGPTSGLSYEQYF. DNA for the CDR3: TGTGCCAGCAAAGAGGGACCTACTAGCGGTCTTTCCTACGAGCAGTACTTC.

The rearrangement joins TRBV28 to TRBJ1-2; TRBD1 matches at 9 bases. This CDR3 spans 14 amino acids. Trimming at V came to 3 bases and at J to 8 bases, leaving 7 bases not matched to a gene. CDR1 MDHEN and CDR2 SYDVKM come from the germline V gene. The CDR3 nucleotides are TGTGCCAGCAGTTTGTACAGGGGGCAAAGAGGCTACACCTTC. Amino acids: CASSLYRGQRGYTF.

This clone was picked up a small number of times. This sequence joins TRBV6-5 and TRBJ1-5; maybe TRBD1 (6 bases). The CDR3 extends over 14 amino acids. Germline values: CDR1 MNHEY, CDR2 SVGAGI. The CDR3 here is CDDITLGDIQPQHF. CDR3 DNA: TGTGACGATATTACCCTAGGGGACATCCAGCCCCAGCATTTT.

This sequence joins TRBV10-3 and TRBJ2-6, with 10 bases identical to TRBD1. This CDR3 region has 17 residues. J was trimmed by 1 base and V by 7 bases; bases with no gene match: 7. Germline CDR1 and CDR2: ENHRY and SYGVKD. CDR3 nucleotide sequence: TGTGCCATCACTCCGGGACAGGGGAATTCTGGGGCCAACGTCCTGACTTTC. Protein product: CAITPGQGNSGANVLTF.

V is TRBV7-6 and J is TRBJ1-1; D is ambiguous. This CDR3 spans 14 amino acids. Trimming took 0 bases from V and 4 from J, leaving 9 bases between them. Germline assignment: CDR1 SGHVS and CDR2 FNYEAQ. The CDR3 nucleotides are TGTGCCAGCAGCTTAGCTTTTCAGTCCACTGAAGCTTTCTTT. As protein: CASSLAFQSTEAFF.

This clone has a single count. The chain recombines TRBV29-1 with TRBJ1-3; 8 positions match TRBD1. This CDR3 is built from 14 residues. Germline CDR1 and CDR2: SQVTM and ANQGSEA. V shed 4 bases, J shed 2 bases, and the junction held 4 bases outside the gene matches. This CDR3 is CSVATGGTGNTIYF. CDR3 bases: TGCAGCGTTGCTACAGGGGGAACTGGAAACACCATATATTTT.

The CDR3 sequence is CASSLQGTNEKLFF. The CDR3 bases are TGTGCCAGCAGCTTACAGGGTACTAATGAAAAACTGTTTTTT. This chain uses TRBV7-2 with TRBJ1-4; possibly TRBD1 for D (5 bases). Germline values: CDR1 SGHTA, CDR2 FQGNSA. V was clipped by 2 bases and J by 2 bases, with 6 bases between them. The CDR3 is made up of 14 amino acids.

The CDR3 protein is CASSEVGQETQYF. In nucleotides, the CDR3 is TGTGCCAGCAGTGAGGTGGGCCAAGAGACCCAGTACTTC. This rearrangement joins TRBV13 to TRBJ2-5, with no clear D. The V and J ends lost 6 bases and 1 base respectively, with 9 bases between them. The CDR3 runs to 13 residues. The V gene's germline CDR1 is PRHDT and CDR2 FYEKMQ (reference sequence).

Points on this clone: Other DNA sequences in the same sample also yield this CDR3. The rearrangement links TRBV2 to TRBJ1-2, with D possibly TRBD1 on 5 matching bases. The CDR3 totals 13 residues. V was clipped by 1 base and J by 2 bases, with 5 bases between them. Looked up from germline, CDR1 is SNHLY and CDR2 is FYNNEI. The CDR3 DNA sequence: TGTGCCAGCAGTGAAGAGGGGAACTATGGCTACACCTTC. The encoded protein is CASSEEGNYGYTF.

Only a few counts were recorded for this clone. In nucleotides, the CDR3 is TGTGCCAGCAGTCCCGGGACTGCCGTAGGATGGGAGACCCAGTACTTC. The encoded protein is CASSPGTAVGWETQYF. The chain recombines TRBV2 with TRBJ2-5, with D perhaps matching TRBD2 (6 bases). Trimming shortened V by 5 bases and J by 5 bases, and 21 bases separated the two germline ends. This CDR3 is built from 16 residues. Germline V gene sequence: CDR1 SNHLY, CDR2 FYNNEI.

The rearrangement joins TRBV7-8 to TRBJ2-5; D unclear. Germline V gene lookup returns CDR1 SGHVS and CDR2 FQNEAQ. CDR3 length equals 13 residues. The germline V and J ends were trimmed by 2 bases and 0 bases, with 4 bases remaining between them. CDR3 sequence (DNA): TGTGCCAGCAGCTTATTCAACCAAGAGACCCAGTACTTC. Its translation: CASSLFNQETQYF.

The chain recombines TRBV11-2 with TRBJ1-2, with D perhaps TRBD1 (5 bases). The V end lost 7 bases, the J end lost 5 bases, and 20 bases lay between the germline ends. This CDR3 has 15 amino acids. CDR1 SGHAT and CDR2 FQNNGV come from the germline V gene. The CDR3 sequence is CASTKLGAGDYGYTF. CDR3 nucleotides: TGTGCCAGCACCAAACTCGGGGCAGGAGATTATGGCTACACCTTC.

V usage is TRBV5-4 and J usage is TRBJ2-1; tentative D call: TRBD1 (5 bases). V lost 2 bases, J lost 2 bases, and 14 bases lay in between. CDR1 and CDR2 from the germline V gene are SGHNT and YYREEE (reference sequence). The CDR3 is 16 residues long. CDR3 region: CASSFVSGAPYNEQFF. The CDR3 DNA reads TGTGCCAGCAGCTTTGTTAGTGGGGCCCCCTACAATGAGCAGTTCTTC.

The rearrangement links TRBV5-6 to TRBJ1-5; no reliable D call. Germline CDR1 SGHDT, CDR2 YYEEEE. The CDR3 spans 15 residues. V was shortened by 3 bases and J by 3 bases, with 13 bases between the two germline ends. Written as DNA, the CDR3 is TGTGCCAGCAGCTACTCAGTCACGTTCAATCAGCCCCAGCATTTT. This encodes CASSYSVTFNQPQHF.

The V gene is TRBV28, the J gene TRBJ1-5; TRBD1 is a possible D gene (6 bases). The germline V gene encodes CDR1 MDHEN and CDR2 SYDVKM. The CDR3 length is 16 residues. Trimming removed 7 bases from V and 5 bases from J, with 21 bases in between. The CDR3 coding sequence is TGTGCCAGCATAACCGTGGCCGGCAGGGGTTATCAGCCCCAGCATTTT. It translates to CASITVAGRGYQPQHF.

The chain combines TRBV9 with TRBJ2-1; TRBD2 agrees at 10 bases. V was clipped by 2 bases and J by 2 bases; unmatched bases: 10. This CDR3 contains 18 residues. Looked up from germline, CDR1 is SGDLS and CDR2 is YYNGEE. CDR3 nucleotides: TGTGCCAGCAGCGTCCAACCGGGACTAGCGATGGCCTACAATGAGCAGTTCTTC. It codes for CASSVQPGLAMAYNEQFF. The entire variable domain, with the rest obtained from reference TRBV9 and TRBJ2-1, is as follows: DSGVTQTPKHLITATGQRVTLRCSPRSGDLSVYWYQQSLDQGLQFLIQYYNGEERAKGNILERFSAQQFPDLHSELNLSSLELGDSALYFCASSVQPGLAMAYNEQFFGPGTRLTVL.

This chain links TRBV29-1 with TRBJ2-7; maybe TRBD1 (6 bases). The CDR3 extends over 13 amino acids. Germline V gene sequence: CDR1 SQVTM, CDR2 ANQGSEA. Between the trimmed V and J ends, which lost 7 bases and 0 bases, there was a span of 13 bases. This CDR3 reads CSARGQSSYEQYF. The CDR3 nucleotides are TGCAGCGCCCGAGGACAGTCCTCCTACGAGCAGTACTTC.

This sequence joins TRBV19 and TRBJ1-3, with D possibly being TRBD1 (6 bases). This CDR3 spans 13 amino acids. CDR1 LNHDA and CDR2 SQIVND come from the germline V gene (reference sequence). The V and J ends lost 6 bases and 8 bases respectively, with 14 bases between them. The CDR3 DNA is TGTGCCAGTAGCCCTTGGACAGTGGACACCATATATTTT. Translating it yields CASSPWTVDTIYF. The full variable domain, in which reference TRBV19 and TRBJ1-3 provide the parts outside the CDR3, is DGGITQSPKYLFRKEGQNVTLSCEQNLNHDAMYWYRQDPGQGLRLIYYSQIVNDFQKGDIAEGYSVSREKKESFPLTVTSAQKNPTAFYLCASSPWTVDTIYFGEGSWLTVV.

This clone came up a few times. The chain recombines TRBV6-5 with TRBJ2-6; D is unresolved. Per the germline V gene, CDR1 is MNHEY and CDR2 is SVGAGI. CDR3 length: 13 residues. V lost 2 bases and J lost 7, with 6 bases in between. In DNA, the CDR3 is TGTGCCAGCAGTTACGAGCGAGCCAACGTCCTGACTTTC. Its protein product is CASSYERANVLTF.

J is TRBJ2-6 and V is TRBV7-3, with D tentatively TRBD1 (5 bases). In germline, CDR1 is SGHTA, CDR2 FQGTGA. V dropped 8 bases and J dropped 0 bases, with 14 bases sitting between them. The CDR3 is made up of 16 amino acids. The CDR3 loop is CASADSSPSGANVLTF. The CDR3 DNA is TGTGCCAGCGCCGACAGTTCCCCCTCTGGGGCCAACGTCCTGACTTTC.

This clone is medium-sized (0.01 to 0.1%) within its sample. The chain is built from TRBV2 and TRBJ1-6; the match to TRBD1 covers 9 bases. This CDR3 is built from 14 residues. The germline CDR1 and CDR2 sequences are SNHLY and FYNNEI. V gave up 4 bases and J gave up 10 bases; unmatched junction bases: 5. In nucleotides, the CDR3 is TGTGCCAGCAGTGGACAGGGGGTACAATCACCCCTCCACTTT. Its protein is CASSGQGVQSPLHF.

This clone was counted between two and nine times. The gene calls are TRBV5-1 and TRBJ1-2, with D unresolved. Deletions cut 0 bases from V and 7 bases from J, with 10 bases between. CDR3 size: 13 residues. Germline V gene lookup returns CDR1 SGHRS and CDR2 YFSETQ. The CDR3 sequence is CASSLDTKTGYTF. CDR3 nucleotide sequence: TGCGCCAGCAGCTTGGATACAAAGACTGGCTACACCTTC.

The rearrangement links TRBV9 to TRBJ2-3; no clear D gene. V was trimmed by 0 bases and J by 6 bases, leaving 20 bases between them. CDR3 size: 17 residues. Germline V lookup: CDR1 SGDLS, CDR2 YYNGEE. The CDR3 loop is CASSVGAGVRPGDTQYF. DNA of the CDR3: TGTGCCAGCAGCGTAGGAGCCGGTGTGAGGCCCGGGGATACGCAGTATTTT.

This chain uses TRBV6-5 with TRBJ2-5, with 7 bases aligning to TRBD1. CDR1 and CDR2 (germline): MNHEY, SVGAGI. V shed 4 bases and J 3 bases; nucleotides not matched to a gene: 11. This CDR3 is 16 amino acids long. CDR3 sequence reads: CASSLTAGTAKETQYF. DNA for the CDR3: TGTGCCAGCAGTTTGACCGCCGGGACAGCTAAAGAGACCCAGTACTTC.